The rows below give T cell receptor beta chains drawn from one sample of a study of blood T cell repertoires in COVID-19. Produced via immunoSEQ multiplex PCR; TCRdb's table is partial and in-frame only. In the table there are fewer than 100,000 clones, almost 85% of which are singletons. The sequenced material came from peripheral blood. Source of these receptors: a man aged 45-65 years with COVID-19, enrolled during active disease. Each CDR3 is given with its conserved first and last residue. Each record gives: J gene, V gene, D gene, clone size, CDR3 protein, CDR3 DNA. A D gene is named only where the DNA matches it firmly. Part of the rows lack a size; the others show once, few, many or a class for expanded clones.

TRBJ1-5 | TRBV27 | NA | once | CEKEQEGNQPQHF | TGTGAAAAAGAGCAGGAGGGCAATCAGCCCCAGCATTTT
TRBJ2-1 | TRBV5-4 | NA | NA | CASSMSPGNEQFF | TGTGCCAGCAGCATGAGTCCGGGTAATGAGCAGTTCTTC
TRBJ1-1 | TRBV3-1/TRBV3-2 | NA | NA | CASSSTRNTEAFF | TGTGCCAGCAGCTCGACACGGAACACTGAAGCTTTCTTT
TRBJ2-5 | TRBV28 | NA | NA | CASTLPGRETQYF | TGTGCCAGCACCCTCCCGGGTCGAGAGACCCAGTACTTC
TRBJ2-5 | TRBV13 | TRBD2 | NA | CASSKPKLAGEEGETQYF | TGTGCCAGCAGCAAACCGAAACTAGCGGGAGAGGAGGGGGAGACCCAGTACTTC
TRBJ2-3 | TRBV5-1 | NA | few | CASSLMTGTSTDTQYF | TGCGCCAGCAGCTTGATGACAGGCACTAGCACAGATACGCAGTATTTT
TRBJ1-5 | TRBV6-5 | TRBD1 | NA | CASSRTGNQPQHF | TGTGCCAGCAGCCGGACAGGGAATCAGCCCCAGCATTTT
TRBJ1-5 | TRBV19 | NA | NA | CASSIQGSNQPQHF | TGTGCCAGTAGTATACAGGGTAGCAATCAGCCCCAGCATTTT
TRBJ1-4 | TRBV24-1 | TRBD1 | NA | CATSDRPGQGGEKLFF | TGTGCCACCAGTGATCGTCCGGGACAGGGGGGTGAAAAACTGTTTTTT
TRBJ1-4 | TRBV28 | NA | few | CASRRGGGNEKLFF | TGTGCCAGCAGGCGGGGAGGGGGGAATGAAAAACTGTTTTTT
TRBJ1-2 | TRBV18 | TRBD1 | few | CASSPPGQGVYGYTF | TGTGCCAGCTCACCACCGGGACAGGGGGTCTATGGCTACACCTTC
TRBJ2-3 | TRBV28 | TRBD1 | NA | CASSLDRGTDTQYF | TGTGCCAGCAGTTTGGACAGGGGCACAGATACGCAGTATTTT
TRBJ2-1 | TRBV19 | TRBD2 | NA | CASSTPASGSGEQFF | TGTGCCAGTAGTACCCCGGCTAGCGGGTCAGGCGAGCAGTTCTTC
TRBJ2-5 | TRBV5-1 | TRBD2 | NA | CASSPWTSGRAGAQETQYF | TGCGCCAGCAGCCCCTGGACTAGCGGGAGGGCCGGGGCACAAGAGACCCAGTACTTC
TRBJ1-2 | TRBV2 | NA | once | CASSRGGPSNYGYTF | TGTGCCAGCAGTAGGGGTGGACCTTCTAACTATGGCTACACCTTC
TRBJ2-5 | TRBV4-2 | NA | NA | CASGPQGGETQYF | TGTGCCAGCGGACCACAGGGCGGCGAGACCCAGTACTTC